The 30 T cell receptor beta chains given below trace back to one sample, sequenced in a study of T cell responses to AZD1222 COVID-19 vaccine. The assay was immunoSEQ multiplex PCR, and TCRdb's table has in-frame clones only and misses some. Of tens of thousands of clones detected, roughly 84% appear once; the ten largest clones hold 7.3%. Source: peripheral blood, taken on day 0 of AZD1222 vaccination. These receptors were taken from an adult in good health.

This CDR3 reads CASSLRGWDQPQHF. The CDR3, as DNA: TGTGCCAGCAGTTTGAGAGGTTGGGATCAGCCCCAGCATTTT. The chain couples TRBV27 to TRBJ1-5; unclear D gene. The CDR3 runs 14 residues. V dropped 3 bases and J dropped 5 bases, with 11 bases sitting between them. CDR1 and CDR2 from the germline V gene are MNHEY and SMNVEV (reference sequence).

The DNA of the CDR3 is TGTGCCGGAGGACAGGGGGTGTACGAGCAGTACTTC. This translates into CAGGQGVYEQYF. The rearrangement uses TRBV6-5 and TRBJ2-7, with 10 bases identical to TRBD1. V shed 11 bases, J shed 4 bases, and the junction held 5 bases outside the gene matches. Germline CDR1 reads MNHEY; CDR2 reads SVGAGI. This CDR3 is 12 amino acids long.

V and J are TRBV5-6 and TRBJ1-6; maybe TRBD1 (5 bases). Between the trimmed V and J ends, which lost 4 bases and 0 bases, there was a span of 11 bases. The CDR3 sequence is 16 residues long. CDR1 SGHDT and CDR2 YYEEEE come from the germline V gene. CDR3 sequence reads: CASSRRGSSYNSPLHF. The DNA for the CDR3 is TGTGCCAGCAGCCGCCGGGGGAGCTCCTATAATTCACCCCTCCACTTT.

V and J are TRBV3-1 (or the pseudogene TRBV3-2) and TRBJ2-7; D unresolved. CDR3 length equals 13 residues. Germline CDR1 is LGHDT and CDR2 is YNNKEL (reference sequence). V was shortened by 6 bases and J by 3 bases, with 12 bases between the two germline ends. CDR3 sequence (DNA): TGTGCCAGCAGTCCCGACCTGGACTACGAGCAGTACTTC. Amino acids: CASSPDLDYEQYF.

This clone came up once. The chain employs TRBV6-1 and TRBJ1-4; D gene ambiguous. The CDR3 totals 17 residues. Germline V gives CDR1 MNHNS, CDR2 SASEGT. Trimming took 2 bases from V and 8 from J, leaving 21 bases between them. DNA of the CDR3: TGTGCCAGCAGTGAATCTAGGTGGGCAACCCGAAAGGAAAAACTGTTTTTT. As protein: CASSESRWATRKEKLFF.

The chain couples TRBV5-6 to TRBJ1-3; 8 nucleotides align to TRBD1. Germline CDR1 reads SGHDT; CDR2 reads YYEEEE. CDR3 size: 17 residues. V lost 0 bases and J lost 0; bases outside the gene matches: 5. The CDR3 spells CASSLGRGLLSGNTIYF. The CDR3 coding sequence is TGTGCCAGCAGCTTGGGCAGGGGGCTTCTCTCTGGAAACACCATATATTTT.

Of note for this clone: The same CDR3 also results from other DNA sequences found in this sample. This chain uses TRBV30 with TRBJ1-2; D perhaps matches TRBD1 (5 bases). Trimming left V 3 bases short and J 3 bases short, with 14 bases between. From germline, CDR1 is GTSNPN and CDR2 SVGIG (reference sequence). The length of the CDR3 is 14 residues. DNA of the CDR3: TGTGCCTGGAGGGTGGGTCAGGGAGACTATGGCTACACCTTC. It encodes CAWRVGQGDYGYTF.

The rearrangement links TRBV5-4 to TRBJ1-1, with D uncertain. Germline values: CDR1 SGHNT, CDR2 YYREEE (reference sequence). V was trimmed by 0 bases and J by 11 bases, leaving 11 bases between them. This CDR3 is 12 amino acids long. The CDR3 here is CASSLGAWGAFF. In nucleotides, the CDR3 is TGTGCCAGCAGCTTGGGGGCATGGGGTGCTTTCTTT. The full variable domain, completed using reference TRBV5-4 and TRBJ1-1, is ETGVTQSPTHLIKTRGQQVTLRCSSQSGHNTVSWYQQALGQGPQFIFQYYREEENGRGNFPPRFSGLQFPNYSSELNVNALELDDSALYLCASSLGAWGAFFGQGTRLTVV.

At least ten counts were recorded for this clone. This chain connects TRBV15 to TRBJ2-1; 8 nucleotides line up with TRBD2. Germline values: CDR1 LNHNV, CDR2 YYDKDF (reference sequence). V dropped 0 bases and J dropped 1; count of bases not matched to a gene: 5. The CDR3 contains 17 residues. CDR3 bases: TGTGCCACCAGCAGAGACGTAGCGGGGCGATCCTACAATGAGCAGTTCTTC. It yields the protein CATSRDVAGRSYNEQFF.

The V and J genes are TRBV6-2 or TRBV6-3 and TRBJ1-5; D not resolved. The CDR3 length is 14 residues. Trimming removed 1 base at V and 6 bases at J, with 10 bases between. Germline-derived CDR1 and CDR2 are MNHEY and SVGEGT. CDR3 sequence (DNA): TGTGCCAGCAGTTACTGGGGTAGTGGTCAGCCCCAGCATTTT. It encodes CASSYWGSGQPQHF.

J is TRBJ1-1 and V is TRBV5-4; D unresolved. Germline CDR1 is SGHNT and CDR2 is YYREEE (reference sequence). V dropped 1 base and J dropped 0 bases, with 7 bases sitting between them. This CDR3 has 14 amino acids. As DNA, the CDR3 is TGTGCCAGCAGCTTGTCAACAGTGAACACTGAAGCTTTCTTT. Encoded protein: CASSLSTVNTEAFF.

Sample share makes this clone large (0.1 to 1%). This chain uses TRBV9 with TRBJ2-7; D not certain. The germline V gene has CDR1 SGDLS and CDR2 YYNGEE. V shed 4 bases and J shed 7 bases, with 15 bases lying between them. The CDR3 sequence is 13 residues long. CDR3 sequence (DNA): TGTGCCAGCAGCCCTGTCACGGTTGGTGAGCAGTACTTC. Its protein product is CASSPVTVGEQYF.

This chain uses TRBV28 with TRBJ1-2; 9 bases agree with TRBD1. Germline V lookup: CDR1 MDHEN, CDR2 SYDVKM. The CDR3 length is 14 residues. V lost 5 bases and J lost 5; bases outside the gene matches: 6. For the CDR3, the DNA is TGTGCCAGCAGTCGCGCCGGGACAGGGTATGGCTACACCTTC. Its translation: CASSRAGTGYGYTF.

CDR3 protein: CATSDPTSGGAYEQYF. In DNA, the CDR3 is TGTGCCACCAGTGACCCGACTAGCGGGGGGGCGTACGAGCAGTACTTC. The chain joins TRBV24-1 to TRBJ2-7; TRBD2 aligns across 14 bases. Per the germline V gene, CDR1 is KGHDR and CDR2 is SFDVKD. With V trimmed by 4 bases and J by 4 bases, 5 bases remained unmatched. The CDR3 consists of 16 residues.

The gene calls are TRBV11-3 and TRBJ2-1, with 16 nucleotides matching TRBD2. The CDR3 contains 16 residues. After removal of 4 bases from V and 7 bases from J, the junction contained 4 bases not matched to a gene. Germline values: CDR1 SGHNT, CDR2 YENEEA. This CDR3 reads CASSYGTSGGGNEQFF. In DNA form, the CDR3 reads TGTGCCAGCAGCTACGGGACTAGCGGGGGGGGAAATGAGCAGTTCTTC. Full variable domain (outside the CDR3, taken from reference TRBV11-3 and TRBJ2-1): EAGVVQSPRYKIIEKKQPVAFWCNPISGHNTLYWYLQNLGQGPELLIRYENEEAVDDSQLPKDRFSAERLKGVDSTLKIQPAELGDSAVYLCASSYGTSGGGNEQFFGPGTRLTVL.

V and J are TRBV6-5 and TRBJ1-4; no definite D call. V lost 6 bases, J lost 4 bases, and 12 bases lay in between. This CDR3 is built from 14 residues. From germline, CDR1 is MNHEY and CDR2 SVGAGI. The CDR3 DNA is TGTGCCAGCAGGCGGGGAGGAGGTAATGAAAAACTGTTTTTT. It specifies CASRRGGGNEKLFF.

The chain has TRBV2 and TRBJ1-1; D gene ambiguous. CDR1 is SNHLY, CDR2 FYNNEI, per germline. This CDR3 contains 13 residues. V was clipped by 4 bases and J by 1 base, with 7 bases between them. Here the CDR3 reads CASSAGWNTEAFF. DNA of the CDR3: TGTGCCAGCAGTGCGGGCTGGAACACTGAAGCTTTCTTT.

The chain couples TRBV30 to TRBJ2-2; D is possibly TRBD1 or TRBD2 (6 bases each). V was cut by 2 bases and J by 3 bases, with 10 bases left in between. Looked up from germline, CDR1 is GTSNPN and CDR2 is SVGIG (reference sequence). The CDR3 sequence is 14 residues long. CDR3 coding DNA: TGTGCCTGGAGTCCCCGGGGGCACACCGGGGAGCTGTTTTTT. Its translation is CAWSPRGHTGELFF.

J is TRBJ1-2 and V is TRBV2; D gene uncertain. V dropped 8 bases and J dropped 6 bases, with 10 bases sitting between them. CDR3 length equals 11 residues. CDR1 and CDR2 (germline): SNHLY, FYNNEI. The CDR3 DNA is TGTGCCAGCTTCGGGTCAGATGGCTACACCTTC. Translated, it gives CASFGSDGYTF.

The chain is built from TRBV4-2 and TRBJ1-6, with D unresolved. CDR3 length: 17 residues. The V and J ends lost 3 bases and 0 bases respectively, with 12 bases between them. CDR1 and CDR2 (germline): LGHNA, YNFKEQ. For the CDR3, the DNA is TGTGCCAGCAGCCAGGCCCCAGTGAGCTCCTATAATTCACCCCTCCACTTT. This gives the protein CASSQAPVSSYNSPLHF.

In its sample, this clone was seen once. The V gene is TRBV5-5, the J gene TRBJ2-3, with TRBD2 as a possible D gene (6 bases). This CDR3 is 17 amino acids long. Germline V gene sequence: CDR1 SGHKS, CDR2 YYEKEE (reference sequence). The germline V and J ends were trimmed by 3 bases and 4 bases, with 21 bases remaining between them. As DNA, the CDR3 is TGTGCCAGCAGCTGGAGGGGTGGTTTGGGGGTCCCAGATACGCAGTATTTT. Translating it yields CASSWRGGLGVPDTQYF.

This clone was recorded once. J is TRBJ1-2 and V is TRBV21-1. TRBV21-1 is a known pseudogene. CDR3 length equals 14 residues. This chain's CDR3 is CARKRDVKIYGYTF. CDR3 nucleotide sequence: TGTGCCAGAAAAAGGGACGTAAAAATCTATGGCTACACCTTC.

The rearrangement links TRBV28 to TRBJ1-4; a possible D gene is TRBD1 (6 bases). Trimming stripped 8 bases from V and 0 bases from J, with 13 bases between. Per germline, CDR1 MDHEN and CDR2 SYDVKM. The CDR3 is made up of 15 amino acids. The DNA of the CDR3 is TGTGCCAGCCAGACTTGGACAGCAACTAATGAAAAACTGTTTTTT. It is translated as CASQTWTATNEKLFF.

This chain joins TRBV7-6 and TRBJ1-3; D call uncertain. CDR1 SGHVS and CDR2 FNYEAQ come from the germline V gene. The V end lost 3 bases, the J end lost 0 bases, and 12 bases lay between the germline ends. This CDR3 is built from 16 residues. The CDR3 DNA reads as TGTGCCAGCAGCTTGGGAACTCCGGACTCTGGAAACACCATATATTTT. Protein: CASSLGTPDSGNTIYF. The full variable domain, with the rest looked up from reference TRBV7-6 and TRBJ1-3, is GAGVSQSPRYKVTKRGQDVALRCDPISGHVSLYWYRQALGQGPEFLTYFNYEAQQDKSGLPNDRFSAERPEGSISTLTIQRTEQRDSAMYRCASSLGTPDSGNTIYFGEGSWLTVV.

In its sample, this clone was seen a few times. The chain couples TRBV15 to TRBJ1-3; D remains unclear. The CDR3 extends over 15 amino acids. From germline, CDR1 is LNHNV and CDR2 YYDKDF (reference sequence). The ends were cut back, 0 bases at V and 4 bases at J, with 10 bases in the middle. Here the CDR3 DNA reads TGTGCCACCAGCAGAGATCAGAGTCCGGGAAACACCATATATTTT. Protein product: CATSRDQSPGNTIYF.

V gene TRBV5-1 combines with J gene TRBJ2-7; D possibly matches TRBD1 or TRBD2 (6 bases each). CDR1 is SGHRS and CDR2 is YFSETQ in the germline V gene. CDR3 length: 14 residues. V was shortened by 3 bases and J by 0 bases, with 10 bases between the two germline ends. CDR3 sequence: CASSSGAISYEQYF. In DNA, the CDR3 is TGCGCCAGCAGCTCGGGGGCGATCTCCTACGAGCAGTACTTC.

The CDR3 reads CASSSPGAGDEKLFF. The CDR3 coding sequence is TGTGCCAGCAGTTCCCCGGGGGCTGGGGATGAAAAACTGTTTTTT. The J gene is TRBJ1-4, the V gene TRBV6-5; tentative D call: TRBD1 (6 bases). CDR3 length: 15 residues. Deletions cut 4 bases from V and 6 bases from J, with 15 bases between. CDR1 is MNHEY, CDR2 SVGAGI, per germline.

V usage is TRBV7-9 and J usage is TRBJ1-5; TRBD1 might be the D (5 bases). Germline assignment: CDR1 SEHNR and CDR2 FQNEAQ (reference sequence). The V and J ends lost 5 bases and 3 bases respectively, with 14 bases between them. This CDR3 is 15 amino acids long. The CDR3 sequence: CASSNVAGTNQPQHF. CDR3 nucleotide sequence: TGTGCCAGCAGCAATGTCGCCGGGACCAATCAGCCCCAGCATTTT.

The chain joins TRBV6-5 to TRBJ1-1; the D gene is possibly TRBD1 (6 bases). This CDR3 has 13 residues. Trimming removed 6 bases at V and 5 bases at J, with 13 bases between. CDR1 is MNHEY and CDR2 is SVGAGI in the germline V gene. This CDR3 reads CASSSGQRTEAFF. CDR3 coding DNA: TGTGCCAGCAGCAGTGGACAGAGGACTGAAGCTTTCTTT.

This clone was counted a single time. This chain uses TRBV7-2 with TRBJ1-2; tentatively, D is TRBD1 (5 bases). Germline V gene lookup returns CDR1 SGHTA and CDR2 FQGNSA. The CDR3 contains 14 residues. The V and J ends lost 2 bases and 2 bases respectively, with 9 bases between them. The CDR3 DNA is TGTGCCAGCAGCTTAAATCCAGGGAACTATGGCTACACCTTC. It is translated as CASSLNPGNYGYTF.